Shown below are 5 T cell receptor beta chains from a single sample sequenced in a study of blood T cell repertoires in COVID-19. The data were produced by immunoSEQ multiplex PCR, yet TCRdb's version contains in-frame clones alone and is incomplete. The sample consists of 150,000 to 200,000 clones, roughly 90% of them appearing once. Sequenced: peripheral blood. Receptors originate from a man younger than 30 with acute or convalescent COVID-19.

Here the CDR3 DNA reads TGTGCCAGCAGTTACCTGACAGGGGAAGGGTACGAGCAGTACTTC. Its protein product is CASSYLTGEGYEQYF. The chain carries TRBV27 and TRBJ2-7, with 8 bases that match TRBD1. V lost 4 bases and J lost 4; bases outside the gene matches: 9. CDR1 is MNHEY and CDR2 is SMNVEV in the germline V gene (reference sequence). The CDR3 spans 15 residues.

The V and J genes are TRBV6-5 and TRBJ1-1; possible D gene TRBD1, 6 bases. CDR1 is MNHEY and CDR2 is SVGAGI in the germline V gene. The CDR3 spans 14 residues. Trimming cost V 7 bases and J 1 base, with 13 bases left between them. CDR3 sequence: CASILGGKNTEAFF. CDR3 coding DNA: TGTGCCAGCATCTTAGGGGGTAAGAACACTGAAGCTTTCTTT.

The J gene is TRBJ2-5, the V gene TRBV7-9, with 7 bases aligning to TRBD2. The CDR3 loop spans 17 amino acids. V was pared by 5 bases and J by 4 bases, with 16 bases of the junction left unmatched. The germline CDR1 and CDR2 sequences are SEHNR and FQNEAQ (reference sequence). The CDR3 reads CASSPWTGVGGIETQYF. CDR3 coding DNA: TGTGCCAGCAGCCCCTGGACCGGGGTCGGGGGGATAGAGACCCAGTACTTC.

J is TRBJ2-1 and V is TRBV6-5, with 8 bases matching TRBD2. From germline, CDR1 is MNHEY and CDR2 SVGAGI. CDR3 length: 15 residues. V was clipped by 1 base and J by 7 bases; unmatched bases: 6. The CDR3 nucleotides read TGTGCCAGCAGTTACTTGGCGGGAGGCAAAAATGAGCAGTTCTTC. This encodes CASSYLAGGKNEQFF.

The chain uses TRBV4-1 and TRBJ2-1; a possible D gene is TRBD2 (5 bases). The germline gives CDR1 MGHRA, CDR2 YSYEKL. The CDR3 length is 15 residues. V dropped 4 bases and J dropped 5 bases, with 15 bases sitting between them. CDR3 region: CASSRITSSHNEQFF. The CDR3 DNA reads TGCGCCAGCAGCCGGATCACTAGTTCCCACAATGAGCAGTTCTTC.